This T cell receptor beta chain was recovered during a study of T cell changes during pregnancy in multiple sclerosis. Per the germline V gene, CDR1 is SEHNR and CDR2 is FQNEAQ (reference sequence). Trimming took 6 bases from V and 0 from J, leaving 8 bases between them. The CDR3 totals 13 residues. Some clones are missing from TCRdb's copy, which holds only in-frame ones; the method was immunoSEQ multiplex PCR. The sample lists 9,500 to 15,000 clones; roughly nine tenths were seen once. The chain combines TRBV7-9 with TRBJ2-5; D not certain. Sequencing used CD8+ T cells from peripheral blood mononuclear cells, obtained in the second trimester of pregnancy. The source is a female donor in good health, enrolled as a control in a pregnancy study. The CDR3 loop reads CASSPPDQETQYF. The CDR3 region has the DNA TGTGCCAGCAGTCCACCGGACCAAGAGACCCAGTACTTC.